This is a list of T cell receptor beta chains from one sample in a study of blood T cell repertoires in COVID-19. Assay used: immunoSEQ multiplex PCR; TCRdb lists only in-frame clones, some missing. The sample includes around 100,000 clones, more than 75% seen only once; the top ten take 4.5%. Sequencing was done on a sample of peripheral blood. The source is a man aged 35-49 years with acute or convalescent COVID-19. The conserved cysteine and the conserved F or W are not part of the CDR3 here. Fields, in order: V gene, J gene, CDR3 protein.

>TRBV5-1|TRBJ2-5
ASSSSDGPGETQY
>TRBV27|TRBJ2-3
ASSLRGSTDTQY
>TRBV7-6|TRBJ2-5
ASSLGLAEETQY
>TRBV3-1/TRBV3-2|TRBJ1-1
ASSHEPMNTEAF
>TRBV7-2|TRBJ2-3
ASSGGAGGPRGATDTQY
>TRBV6-5|TRBJ1-5
ASNRDRVSNQPQH
>TRBV27|TRBJ2-5
ASSLSPTEFQETQY
>TRBV7-9|TRBJ1-1
ASSPGQGGGEAF
>TRBV9|TRBJ1-1
ASSNFPTGGTEAF
>TRBV3-1/TRBV3-2|TRBJ1-6
ASSQSSPWEGGGSPLH
>TRBV27|TRBJ2-1
ASIKGTGPNNEQF
>TRBV3-1/TRBV3-2|TRBJ2-7
ASSYLQGEQY
>TRBV19|TRBJ1-2
ASRQTGIYGYT
>TRBV11-2|TRBJ2-5
ASSLVWGLASGQETQY
>TRBV6-2/TRBV6-3|TRBJ1-2
ASSHDTYGYT
>TRBV12-5|TRBJ1-2
ASGPRAQTGGYGYT
>TRBV14|TRBJ1-2
ASSPTVNYGYT
>TRBV5-4|TRBJ2-7
ASSPTGSSYEQY
>TRBV11-2|TRBJ2-3
ASSFSGSSTDTQY
>TRBV4-1|TRBJ2-3
ASSQEGLAGDTQY
>TRBV19|TRBJ1-4
ASSIVTGRGEKLF
>TRBV5-1|TRBJ1-2
ASSKTTGATSYGYT
>TRBV18|TRBJ1-2
ASSPLQGDGYT
>TRBV30|TRBJ2-3
AWRYSPDTQY
>TRBV10-3|TRBJ1-6
AISARTGSYNSPLH
>TRBV5-1|TRBJ2-3
ASSPRDGTDTQY
>TRBV2|TRBJ1-5
ASSADSSNQPQH
>TRBV12-3/TRBV12-4|TRBJ2-7
ASSLFSSYEQY